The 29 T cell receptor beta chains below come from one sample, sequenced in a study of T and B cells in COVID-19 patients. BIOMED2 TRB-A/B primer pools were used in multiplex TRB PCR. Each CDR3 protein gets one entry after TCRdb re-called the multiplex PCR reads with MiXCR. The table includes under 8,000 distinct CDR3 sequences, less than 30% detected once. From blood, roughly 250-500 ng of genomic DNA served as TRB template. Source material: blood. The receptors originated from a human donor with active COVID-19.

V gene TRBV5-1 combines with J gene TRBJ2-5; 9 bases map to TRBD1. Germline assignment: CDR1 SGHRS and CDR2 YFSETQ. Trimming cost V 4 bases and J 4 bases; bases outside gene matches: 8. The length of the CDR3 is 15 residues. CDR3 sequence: CASSGGTGLGETQYF. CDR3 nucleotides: TGCGCCAGCAGCGGGGGGACAGGGTTAGGAGAGACCCAGTACTTC.

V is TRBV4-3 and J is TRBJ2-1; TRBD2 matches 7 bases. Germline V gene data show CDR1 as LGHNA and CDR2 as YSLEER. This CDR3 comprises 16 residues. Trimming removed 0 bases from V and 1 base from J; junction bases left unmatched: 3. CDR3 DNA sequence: TGCGCCAGCAGCCAAGAGATGCGGGGGTCCTACAATGAGCAGTTCTTC. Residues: CASSQEMRGSYNEQFF.

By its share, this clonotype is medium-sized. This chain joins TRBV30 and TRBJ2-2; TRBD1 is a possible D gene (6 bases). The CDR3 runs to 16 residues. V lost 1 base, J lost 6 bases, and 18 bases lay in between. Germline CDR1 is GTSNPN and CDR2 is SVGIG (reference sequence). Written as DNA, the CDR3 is TGTGCCTGGAGTGGGAACAGGGTGGATTTGGCCGGGGAGCTGTTTTTT. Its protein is CAWSGNRVDLAGELFF.

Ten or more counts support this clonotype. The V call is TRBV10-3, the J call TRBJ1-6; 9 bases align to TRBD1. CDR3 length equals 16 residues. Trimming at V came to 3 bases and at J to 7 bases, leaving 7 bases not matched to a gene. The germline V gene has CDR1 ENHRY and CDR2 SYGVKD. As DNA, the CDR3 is TGTGCCATCAGTGACTCCTCCGGGACAGGGAATTCACCCCTCCACTTT. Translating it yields CAISDSSGTGNSPLHF.

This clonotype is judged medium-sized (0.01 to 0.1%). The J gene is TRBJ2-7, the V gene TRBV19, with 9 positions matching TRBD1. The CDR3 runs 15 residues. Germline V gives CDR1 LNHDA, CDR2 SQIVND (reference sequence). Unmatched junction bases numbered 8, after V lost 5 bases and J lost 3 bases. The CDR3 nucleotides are TGTGCCAGTAGTCCGTCGACAGGGGGAGTCTACGAGCAGTACTTC. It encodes CASSPSTGGVYEQYF.

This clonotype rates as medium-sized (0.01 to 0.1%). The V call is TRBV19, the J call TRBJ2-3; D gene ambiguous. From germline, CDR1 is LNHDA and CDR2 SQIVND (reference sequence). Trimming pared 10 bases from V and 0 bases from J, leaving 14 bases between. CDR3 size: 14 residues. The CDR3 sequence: CATKTVSSTDTQYF. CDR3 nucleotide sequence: TGTGCCACTAAAACGGTTTCTAGCACAGATACGCAGTATTTT.

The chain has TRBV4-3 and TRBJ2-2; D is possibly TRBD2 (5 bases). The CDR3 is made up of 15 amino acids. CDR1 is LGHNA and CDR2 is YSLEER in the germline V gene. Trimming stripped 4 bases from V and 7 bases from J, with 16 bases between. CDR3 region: CASSPQSTSIGELFF. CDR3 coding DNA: TGCGCCAGCAGCCCCCAGTCCACTAGTATCGGGGAGCTGTTTTTT.

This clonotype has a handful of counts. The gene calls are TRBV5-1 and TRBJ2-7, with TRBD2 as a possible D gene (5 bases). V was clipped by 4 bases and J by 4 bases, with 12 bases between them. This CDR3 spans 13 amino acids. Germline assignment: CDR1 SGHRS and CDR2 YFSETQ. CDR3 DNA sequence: TGCGCCAGCAGCCCAGGCCTAGCTTACGAGCAGTACTTC. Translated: CASSPGLAYEQYF.

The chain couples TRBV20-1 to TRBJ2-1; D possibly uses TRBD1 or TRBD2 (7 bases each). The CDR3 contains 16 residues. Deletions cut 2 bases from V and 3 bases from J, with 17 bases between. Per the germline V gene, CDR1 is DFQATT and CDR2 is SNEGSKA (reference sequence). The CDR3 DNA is TGCAGTGCTAGAAGGGGGCGGGAGAGTAACTACAATGAGCAGTTCTTC. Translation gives CSARRGRESNYNEQFF.

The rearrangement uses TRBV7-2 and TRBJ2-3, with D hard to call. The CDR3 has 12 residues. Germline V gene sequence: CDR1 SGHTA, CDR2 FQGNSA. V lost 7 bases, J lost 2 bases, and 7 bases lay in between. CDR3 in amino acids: CASNDYTDTQYF. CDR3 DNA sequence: TGTGCCAGCAACGATTACACAGATACGCAGTATTTT.

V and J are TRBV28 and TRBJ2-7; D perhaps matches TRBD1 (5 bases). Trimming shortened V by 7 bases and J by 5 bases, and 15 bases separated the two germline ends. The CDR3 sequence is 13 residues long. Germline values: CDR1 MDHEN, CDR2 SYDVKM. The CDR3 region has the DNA TGTGCCAGCACATATGGCGCCAGGGACGAGCAGTACTTC. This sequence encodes CASTYGARDEQYF.

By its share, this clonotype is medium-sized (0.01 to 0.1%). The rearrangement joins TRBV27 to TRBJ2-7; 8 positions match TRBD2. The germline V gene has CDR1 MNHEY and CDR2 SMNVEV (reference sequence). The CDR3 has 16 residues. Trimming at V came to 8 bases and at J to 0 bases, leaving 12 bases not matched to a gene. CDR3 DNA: TGTGCCAGCGTACCCGGGAGGGGAGGGATCTCCTACGAGCAGTACTTC. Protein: CASVPGRGGISYEQYF.

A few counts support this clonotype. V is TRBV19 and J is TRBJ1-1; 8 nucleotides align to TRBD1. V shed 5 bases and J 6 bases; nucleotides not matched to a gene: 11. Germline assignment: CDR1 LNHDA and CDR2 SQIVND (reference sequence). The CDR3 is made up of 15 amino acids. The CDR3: CASSLRTGLFAEAFF. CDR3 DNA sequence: TGTGCCAGTAGTCTCCGGACAGGGCTTTTCGCTGAAGCTTTCTTT.

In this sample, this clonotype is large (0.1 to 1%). The CDR3 DNA sequence: TGTGCCAGCAGCTTCTACGACACGGACGGGTTGGAGCAGTTCTTC. Its protein is CASSFYDTDGLEQFF. The J gene is TRBJ2-1, the V gene TRBV11-3, with no clear D. V was shortened by 3 bases and J by 10 bases, with 19 bases between the two germline ends. CDR1 is SGHNT, CDR2 YENEEA, per germline. The CDR3 totals 15 residues.

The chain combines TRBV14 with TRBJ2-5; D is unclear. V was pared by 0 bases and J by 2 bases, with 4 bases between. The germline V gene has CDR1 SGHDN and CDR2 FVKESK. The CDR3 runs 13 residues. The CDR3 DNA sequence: TGTGCCAGCAGCCAAGAGGGGCAAGAGACCCAGTACTTC. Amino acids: CASSQEGQETQYF.

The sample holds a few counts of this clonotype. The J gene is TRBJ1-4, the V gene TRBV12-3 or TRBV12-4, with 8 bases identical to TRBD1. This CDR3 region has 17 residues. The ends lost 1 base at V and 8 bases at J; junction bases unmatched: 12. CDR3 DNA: TGTGCCAGCAGTTTAGTAGGCCCGACAGGGGCGGGAGAAAAACTGTTTTTT. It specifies CASSLVGPTGAGEKLFF.

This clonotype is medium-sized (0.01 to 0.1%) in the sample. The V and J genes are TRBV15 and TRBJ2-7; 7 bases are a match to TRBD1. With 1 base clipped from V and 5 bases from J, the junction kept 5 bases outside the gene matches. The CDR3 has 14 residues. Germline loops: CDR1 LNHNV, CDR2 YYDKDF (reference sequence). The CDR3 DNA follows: TGTGCCACCAGCAGAGGTCCCGACAGGGACGAGCAGTACTTC. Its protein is CATSRGPDRDEQYF.

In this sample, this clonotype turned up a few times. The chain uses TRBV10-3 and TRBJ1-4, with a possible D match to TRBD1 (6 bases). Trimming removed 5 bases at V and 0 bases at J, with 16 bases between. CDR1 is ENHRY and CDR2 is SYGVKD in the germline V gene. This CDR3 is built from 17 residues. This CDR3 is CAISWDNNSATNEKLFF. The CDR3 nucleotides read TGTGCCATCAGTTGGGACAACAATAGTGCAACTAATGAAAAACTGTTTTTT.

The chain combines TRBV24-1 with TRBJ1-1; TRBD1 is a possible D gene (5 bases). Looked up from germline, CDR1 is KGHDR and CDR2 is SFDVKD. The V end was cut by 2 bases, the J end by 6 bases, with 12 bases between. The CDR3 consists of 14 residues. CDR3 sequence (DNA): TGTGCCACCAGTGATTCCAGGGCACGGGCTGAAGCTTTCTTT. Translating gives CATSDSRARAEAFF.

CDR3 bases: TGTGCCACCAGTGACTCTATTGGAGGGAACACCGGGGAGCTGTTTTTT. Its translation is CATSDSIGGNTGELFF. This chain connects TRBV24-1 to TRBJ2-2; weak D call: TRBD2 (5 bases). The ends were cut back, 4 bases at V and 1 base at J, with 12 bases in the middle. The CDR3 has 16 residues. The V gene's germline CDR1 is KGHDR and CDR2 SFDVKD.

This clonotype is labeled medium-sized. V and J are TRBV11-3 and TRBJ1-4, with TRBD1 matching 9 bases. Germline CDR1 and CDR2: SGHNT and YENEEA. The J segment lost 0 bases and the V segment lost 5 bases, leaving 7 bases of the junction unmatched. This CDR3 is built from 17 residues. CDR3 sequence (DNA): TGTGCCAGCAGCCCCGGGACAGGGATCACAACTAATGAAAAACTGTTTTTT. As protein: CASSPGTGITTNEKLFF.

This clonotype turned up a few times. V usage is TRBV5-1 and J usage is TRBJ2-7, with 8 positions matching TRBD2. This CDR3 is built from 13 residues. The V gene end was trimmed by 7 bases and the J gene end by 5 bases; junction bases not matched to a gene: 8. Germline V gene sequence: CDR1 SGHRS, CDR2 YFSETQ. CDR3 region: CASAQREKNEQYF. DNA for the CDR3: TGCGCCAGCGCTCAGCGGGAGAAAAACGAGCAGTACTTC.

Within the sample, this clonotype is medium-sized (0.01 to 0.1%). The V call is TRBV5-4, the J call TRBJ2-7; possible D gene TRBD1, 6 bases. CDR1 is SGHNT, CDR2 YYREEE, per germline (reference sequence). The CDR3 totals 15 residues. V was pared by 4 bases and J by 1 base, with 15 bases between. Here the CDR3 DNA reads TGTGCCAGCAGCCCCGCCGTCGACAGGTCCTACGAGCAGTACTTC. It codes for CASSPAVDRSYEQYF. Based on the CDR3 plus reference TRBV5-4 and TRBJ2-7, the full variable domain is ETGVTQSPTHLIKTRGQQVTLRCSSQSGHNTVSWYQQALGQGPQFIFQYYREEENGRGNFPPRFSGLQFPNYSSELNVNALELDDSALYLCASSPAVDRSYEQYFGPGTRLTVT.

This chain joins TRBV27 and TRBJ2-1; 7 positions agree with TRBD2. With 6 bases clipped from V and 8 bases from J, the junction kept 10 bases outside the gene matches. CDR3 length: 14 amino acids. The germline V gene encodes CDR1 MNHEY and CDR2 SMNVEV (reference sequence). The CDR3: CASSFRAGAYEQFF. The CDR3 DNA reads TGTGCCAGCAGCTTCAGGGCGGGAGCGTATGAGCAGTTCTTC.

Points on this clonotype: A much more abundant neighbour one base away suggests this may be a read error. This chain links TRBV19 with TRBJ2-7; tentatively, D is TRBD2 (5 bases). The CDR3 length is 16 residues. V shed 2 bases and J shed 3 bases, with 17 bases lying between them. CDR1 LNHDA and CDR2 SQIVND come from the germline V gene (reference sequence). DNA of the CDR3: TGTGCCAGTAGTATAAGCGAGTCGAGCGGAGACTACGAGCAGTACTTC. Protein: CASSISESSGDYEQYF.

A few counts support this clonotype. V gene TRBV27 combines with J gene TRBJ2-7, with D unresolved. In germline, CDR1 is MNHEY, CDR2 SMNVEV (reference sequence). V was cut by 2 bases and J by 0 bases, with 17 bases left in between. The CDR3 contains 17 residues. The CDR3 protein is CASSLTPGSSSSYEQYF. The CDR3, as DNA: TGTGCCAGCAGTTTAACCCCCGGCTCTTCGAGCTCCTACGAGCAGTACTTC.

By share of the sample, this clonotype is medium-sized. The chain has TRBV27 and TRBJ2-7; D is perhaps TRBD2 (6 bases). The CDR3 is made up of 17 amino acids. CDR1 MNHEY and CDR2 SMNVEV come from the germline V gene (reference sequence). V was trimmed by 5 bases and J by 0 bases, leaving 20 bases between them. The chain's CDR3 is CASSPRRAGPSSYEQYF. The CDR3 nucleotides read TGTGCCAGCAGTCCCCGTAGAGCGGGCCCGAGCTCCTACGAGCAGTACTTC.

The CDR3 bases are TGTGCCAGCAGCTTCGACAGGGGCCTTCAAGAGACCCAGTACTTC. Translated, it gives CASSFDRGLQETQYF. This sequence joins TRBV7-2 and TRBJ2-5, with TRBD1 matching over 8 bases. This CDR3 has 15 amino acids. Losses at the gene ends were 3 bases for V and 2 bases for J; bases not matched to a gene: 5. Germline CDR1 is SGHTA and CDR2 is FQGNSA.

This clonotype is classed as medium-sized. CDR3 in DNA: TGTGCCAGCAGCCCGACCAGGGACAGATTTCAAGAGACCCAGTACTTC. It specifies CASSPTRDRFQETQYF. The V and J genes are TRBV5-4 and TRBJ2-5, with TRBD1 matching 7 bases. The trim removed 4 bases at V and 2 bases at J, leaving 11 bases unmatched. This CDR3 is 16 amino acids long. Germline values: CDR1 SGHNT, CDR2 YYREEE (reference sequence). Full variable domain (missing parts from reference TRBV5-4 and TRBJ2-5): ETGVTQSPTHLIKTRGQQVTLRCSSQSGHNTVSWYQQALGQGPQFIFQYYREEENGRGNFPPRFSGLQFPNYSSELNVNALELDDSALYLCASSPTRDRFQETQYFGPGTRLLVL.